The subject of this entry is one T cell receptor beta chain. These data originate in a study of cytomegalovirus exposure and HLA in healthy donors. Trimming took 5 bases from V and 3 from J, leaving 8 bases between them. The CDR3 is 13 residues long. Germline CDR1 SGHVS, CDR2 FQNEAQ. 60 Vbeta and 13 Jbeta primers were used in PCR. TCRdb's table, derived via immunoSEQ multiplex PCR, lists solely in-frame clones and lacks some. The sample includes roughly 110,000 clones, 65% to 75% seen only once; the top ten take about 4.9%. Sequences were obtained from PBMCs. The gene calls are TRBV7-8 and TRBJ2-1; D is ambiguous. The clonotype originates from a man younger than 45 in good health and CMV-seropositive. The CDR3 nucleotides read TGTGCCAGCAGCCCCCGAGTCTACAATGAGCAGTTCTTC. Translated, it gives CASSPRVYNEQFF.